This T cell receptor beta chain is drawn from a study of identical twins. This clonotype was counted a few times. The CDR3 spans 11 residues. The V gene lost 2 bases and the J gene lost 11 bases, with 7 bases spanning the gap. The germline V gene encodes CDR1 SEHNR and CDR2 FQNEAQ (reference sequence). Using its own MiXCR run on the 5' RACE reads, TCRdb lists one record per CDR3 protein. The repertoire consists of 500,000 to 650,000 distinct CDR3 sequences, with about a fifth occurring once and the leading ten covering 0.48%. These sequences were also reported in another study, on yellow fever vaccine responses in identical twins.

Sequenced: CD4+ T cells sorted from blood. This receptor was taken from a woman younger than 30 in good health. V and J are TRBV7-9 and TRBJ1-3; D is ambiguous. CDR3 sequence reads: CASSLQAPIYF. CDR3 bases: TGTGCCAGCAGCTTACAGGCCCCCATATATTTT.